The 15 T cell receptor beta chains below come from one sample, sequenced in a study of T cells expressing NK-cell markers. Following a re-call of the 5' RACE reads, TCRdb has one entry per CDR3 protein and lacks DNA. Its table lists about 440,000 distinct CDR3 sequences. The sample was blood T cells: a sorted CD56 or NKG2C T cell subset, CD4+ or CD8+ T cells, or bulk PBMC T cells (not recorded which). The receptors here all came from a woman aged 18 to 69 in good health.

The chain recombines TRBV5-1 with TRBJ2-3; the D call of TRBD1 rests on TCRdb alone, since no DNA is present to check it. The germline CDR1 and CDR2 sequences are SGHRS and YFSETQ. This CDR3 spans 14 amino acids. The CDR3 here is CASKTGGSTDTQYF. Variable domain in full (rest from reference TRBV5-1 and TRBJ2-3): KAGVTQTPRYLIKTRGQQVTLSCSPISGHRSVSWYQQTPGQGLQFLFEYFSETQRNKGNFPGRFSGRQFSNSRSEMNVSTLELGDSALYLCASKTGGSTDTQYFGPGTRLTVL.

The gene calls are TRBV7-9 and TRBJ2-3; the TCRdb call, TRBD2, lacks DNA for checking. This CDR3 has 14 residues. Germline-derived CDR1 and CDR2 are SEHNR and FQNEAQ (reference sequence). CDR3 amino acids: CASRKVAGDHTQYF.

The CDR3 loop reads CASSLGAGPTYEQYF. The chain is built from TRBV5-1 and TRBJ2-7; the D gene TCRdb calls, TRBD2, cannot be checked with no DNA. Germline lookup yields CDR1 SGHRS and CDR2 YFSETQ. CDR3 length: 15 amino acids.

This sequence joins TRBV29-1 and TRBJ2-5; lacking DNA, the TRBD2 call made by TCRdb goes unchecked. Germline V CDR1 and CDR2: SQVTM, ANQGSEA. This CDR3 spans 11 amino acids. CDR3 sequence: CSVLREETQYF.

CDR3 sequence: CSAPRGGDNEQFF. The chain joins TRBV20-1 to TRBJ2-1; there is no DNA to check the TCRdb D call of TRBD1. The CDR3 has 13 amino acids. CDR1 DFQATT and CDR2 SNEGSKA come from the germline V gene (reference sequence).

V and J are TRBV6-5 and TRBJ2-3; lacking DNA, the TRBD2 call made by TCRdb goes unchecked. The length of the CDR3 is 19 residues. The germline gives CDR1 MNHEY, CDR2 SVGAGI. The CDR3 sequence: CASSYSPPRGGFGVDTQYF.

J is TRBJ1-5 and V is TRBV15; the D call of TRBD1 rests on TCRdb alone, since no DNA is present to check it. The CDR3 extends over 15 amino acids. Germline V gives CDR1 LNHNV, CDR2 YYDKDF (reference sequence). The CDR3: CATSRDPGRNQPQHF.

The CDR3 reads CASSRSGTSGSLFKNIQYF. The chain is built from TRBV11-2 and TRBJ2-4; TCRdb outputs TRBD2, but without DNA this stays unchecked. Germline CDR1 SGHAT, CDR2 FQNNGV. CDR3 length: 19 residues.

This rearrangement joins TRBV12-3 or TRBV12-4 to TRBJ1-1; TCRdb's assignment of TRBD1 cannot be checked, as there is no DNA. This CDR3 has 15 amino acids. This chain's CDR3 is CASSPGQGVGTEAFF.

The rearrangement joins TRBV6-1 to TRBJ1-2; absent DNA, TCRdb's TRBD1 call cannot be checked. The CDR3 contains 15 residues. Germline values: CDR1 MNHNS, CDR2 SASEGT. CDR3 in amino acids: CASRGPTGRDYGYTF.

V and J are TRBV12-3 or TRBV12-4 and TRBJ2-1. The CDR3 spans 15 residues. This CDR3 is CASHKSESSYNEQFF.

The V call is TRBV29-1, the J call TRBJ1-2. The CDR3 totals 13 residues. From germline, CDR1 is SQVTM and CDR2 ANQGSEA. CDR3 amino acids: CSVERVENYGYTF.

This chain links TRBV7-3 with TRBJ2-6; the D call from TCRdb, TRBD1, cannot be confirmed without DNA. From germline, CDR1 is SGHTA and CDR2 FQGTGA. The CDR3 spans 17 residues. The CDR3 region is CASSPRGQGSGANVLTF.

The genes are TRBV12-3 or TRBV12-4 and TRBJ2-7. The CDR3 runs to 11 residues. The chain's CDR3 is CASSKGYEQYF.

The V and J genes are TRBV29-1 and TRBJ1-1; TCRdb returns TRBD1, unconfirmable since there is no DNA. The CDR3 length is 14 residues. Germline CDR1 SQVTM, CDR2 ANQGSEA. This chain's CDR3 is CSVGSRGIGTEAFF.